This TCR beta chain is from a study of T cell changes during pregnancy in multiple sclerosis. Sequenced by immunoSEQ multiplex PCR; TCRdb stores in-frame clones only, minus some. The sample shows about 64,000 clones, over 85% of them seen only once. CDR1 and CDR2 from the germline V gene are SGHTA and FQGNSA. The V and J ends lost 1 base and 8 bases respectively, with 18 bases between them. This CDR3 has 16 amino acids. The source is a female donor with multiple sclerosis, enrolled in a pregnancy study. Sequences were derived from peripheral blood, sampled in the second trimester of pregnancy. The V and J genes are TRBV7-2 and TRBJ2-1; D not resolved. CDR3 coding DNA: TGTGCCAGCAGCTTAGGAGGTGTGGCCGCCCCCCATGAGCAGTTCTTC. Its translation: CASSLGGVAAPHEQFF.